This record concerns one T cell receptor (beta chain) sequence. Its antigen is as yet unknown. This sample is drawn from a study of graft-versus-host responses after intestinal transplantation. Across the whole study: Tacrolimus plus steroids were given to all recipients for about 3 years, preceded by anti-thymocyte globulin induction.

The study's findings and limits: Peak circulating GvH clone levels were associated with early post-transplant HvG declines. Marrow from the recipient contained GvH clones, some of which had appeared first in ileum or blood. When patients had graft-donor T cell macrochimerism, their allografts held high graft-versus-host to host-versus-graft clonal ratios.

The V and J ends lost 5 bases and 7 bases, in that order; junction bases with no gene match: 33. CDR1 is MDHEN and CDR2 is SYDVKM in the germline V gene. This CDR3 has 22 amino acids. Sequencing was performed with immunoSEQ multiplex PCR; in TCRdb, only in-frame clones are kept and a portion is missing. The repertoire holds some 100,000 clones, with 85% to 95% as singletons. The sequence was collected from a human donor who was the organ donor for an intestinal transplant. Here the sequenced sample was unstimulated CD8+ T cells sorted from spleen or lymph node cells, taken before transplant. V and J are TRBV28 and TRBJ1-2, with 8 bases aligning to TRBD1. The CDR3 protein is CASSPLDLISYRGVSGSGGYTF. In nucleotides, the CDR3 is TGTGCCAGCAGTCCCCTCGATCTCATCTCTTACAGGGGGGTCTCTGGATCGGGTGGCTACACCTTC.